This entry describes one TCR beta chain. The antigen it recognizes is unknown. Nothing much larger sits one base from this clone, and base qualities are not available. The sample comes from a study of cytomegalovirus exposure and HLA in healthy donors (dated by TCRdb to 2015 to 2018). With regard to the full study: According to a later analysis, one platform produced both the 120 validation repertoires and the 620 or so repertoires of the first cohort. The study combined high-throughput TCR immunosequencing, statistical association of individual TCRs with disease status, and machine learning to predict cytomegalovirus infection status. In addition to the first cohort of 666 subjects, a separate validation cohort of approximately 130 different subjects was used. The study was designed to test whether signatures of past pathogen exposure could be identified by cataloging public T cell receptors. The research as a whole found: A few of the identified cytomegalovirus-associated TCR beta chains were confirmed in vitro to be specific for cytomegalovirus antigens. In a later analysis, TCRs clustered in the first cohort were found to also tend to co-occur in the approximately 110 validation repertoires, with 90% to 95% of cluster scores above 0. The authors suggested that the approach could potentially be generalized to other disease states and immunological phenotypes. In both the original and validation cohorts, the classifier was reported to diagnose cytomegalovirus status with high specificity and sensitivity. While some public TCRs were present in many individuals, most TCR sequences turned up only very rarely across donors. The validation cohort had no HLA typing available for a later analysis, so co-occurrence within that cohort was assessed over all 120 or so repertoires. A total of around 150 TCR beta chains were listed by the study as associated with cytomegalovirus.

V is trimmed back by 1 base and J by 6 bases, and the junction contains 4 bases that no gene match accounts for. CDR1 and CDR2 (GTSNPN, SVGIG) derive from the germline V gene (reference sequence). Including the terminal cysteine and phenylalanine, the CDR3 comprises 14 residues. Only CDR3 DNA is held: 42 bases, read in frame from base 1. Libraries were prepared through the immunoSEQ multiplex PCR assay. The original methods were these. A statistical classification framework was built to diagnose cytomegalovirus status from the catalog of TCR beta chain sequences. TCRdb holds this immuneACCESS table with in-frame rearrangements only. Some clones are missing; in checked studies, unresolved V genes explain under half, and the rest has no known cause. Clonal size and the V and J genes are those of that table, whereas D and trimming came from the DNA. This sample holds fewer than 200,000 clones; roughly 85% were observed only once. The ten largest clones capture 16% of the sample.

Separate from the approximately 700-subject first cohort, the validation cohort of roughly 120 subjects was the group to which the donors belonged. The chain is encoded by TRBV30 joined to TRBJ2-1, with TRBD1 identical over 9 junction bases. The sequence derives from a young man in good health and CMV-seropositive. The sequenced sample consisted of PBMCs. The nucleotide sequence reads TGTGCCTGGAGTGGGGGGACAGGGTCCAATGAGCAGTTCTTC. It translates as CAWSGGTGSNEQFF.